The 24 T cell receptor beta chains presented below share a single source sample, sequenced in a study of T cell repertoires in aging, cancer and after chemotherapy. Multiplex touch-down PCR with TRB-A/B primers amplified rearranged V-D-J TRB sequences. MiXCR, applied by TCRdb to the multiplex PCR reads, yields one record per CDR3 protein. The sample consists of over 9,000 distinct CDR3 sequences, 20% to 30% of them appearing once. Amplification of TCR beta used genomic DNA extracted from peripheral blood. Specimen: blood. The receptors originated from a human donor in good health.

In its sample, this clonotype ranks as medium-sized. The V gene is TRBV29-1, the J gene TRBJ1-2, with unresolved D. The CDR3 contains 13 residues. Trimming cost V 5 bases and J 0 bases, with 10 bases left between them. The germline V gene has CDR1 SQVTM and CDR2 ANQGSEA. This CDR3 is CSVLGGANYGYTF. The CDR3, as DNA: TGCAGCGTTTTAGGCGGTGCTAACTATGGCTACACCTTC.

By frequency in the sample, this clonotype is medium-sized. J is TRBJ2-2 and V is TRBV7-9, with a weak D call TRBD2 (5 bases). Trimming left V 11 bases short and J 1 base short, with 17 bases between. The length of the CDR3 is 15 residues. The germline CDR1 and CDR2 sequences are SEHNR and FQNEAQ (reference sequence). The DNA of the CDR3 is TGTGCCCTACAAGCGGAGTATAAGAACACCGGGGAGCTGTTTTTT. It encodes CALQAEYKNTGELFF. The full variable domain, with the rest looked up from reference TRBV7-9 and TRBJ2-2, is DTGVSQNPRHKITKRGQNVTFRCDPISEHNRLYWYRQTLGQGPEFLTYFQNEAQLEKSRLLSDRFSAERPKGSFSTLEIQRTEQGDSAMYLCALQAEYKNTGELFFGEGSRLTVL.

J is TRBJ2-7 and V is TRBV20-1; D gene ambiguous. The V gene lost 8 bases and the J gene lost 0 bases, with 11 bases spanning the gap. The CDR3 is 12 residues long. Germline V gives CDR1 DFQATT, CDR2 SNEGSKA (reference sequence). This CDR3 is CSPISPSYEQYF. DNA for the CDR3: TGCAGTCCTATTAGTCCCTCCTACGAGCAGTACTTC.

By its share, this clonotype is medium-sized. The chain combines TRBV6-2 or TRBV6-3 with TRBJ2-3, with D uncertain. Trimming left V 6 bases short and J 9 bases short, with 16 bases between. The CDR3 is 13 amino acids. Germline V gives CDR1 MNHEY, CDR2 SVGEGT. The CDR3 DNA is TGTGCCAGCAGAATGGGCGGCCCCACAACGCAGTATTTT. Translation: CASRMGGPTTQYF.

The CDR3 spells CSARVPRRTEAFF. CDR3 nucleotide sequence: TGCAGTGCTAGAGTGCCCCGGCGCACTGAAGCTTTCTTT. The chain links TRBV20-1 to TRBJ1-1; D is ambiguous. V was trimmed by 1 base and J by 4 bases, leaving 10 bases between them. CDR3 length: 13 amino acids. Germline assignment: CDR1 DFQATT and CDR2 SNEGSKA (reference sequence).

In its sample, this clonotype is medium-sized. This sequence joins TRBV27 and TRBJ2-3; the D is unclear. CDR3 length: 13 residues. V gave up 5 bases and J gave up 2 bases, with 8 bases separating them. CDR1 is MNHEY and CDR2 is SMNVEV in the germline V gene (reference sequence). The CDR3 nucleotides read TGTGCCAGCAGTCTCCAACACACAGATACGCAGTATTTT. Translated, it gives CASSLQHTDTQYF.

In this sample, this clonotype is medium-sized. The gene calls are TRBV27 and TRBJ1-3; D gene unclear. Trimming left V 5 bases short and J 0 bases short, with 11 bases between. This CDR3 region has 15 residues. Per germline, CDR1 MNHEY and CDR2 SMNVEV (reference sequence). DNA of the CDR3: TGTGCCAGCAGTCGGACTGCCCGCTCTGGAAACACCATATATTTT. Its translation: CASSRTARSGNTIYF.

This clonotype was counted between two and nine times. CDR3 coding DNA: TGCGCCAGCAGCCAAGATACGATCCACGAGCAGTACTTC. Translation: CASSQDTIHEQYF. The chain employs TRBV4-3 and TRBJ2-7; the D is unclear. Trimming pared 0 bases from V and 5 bases from J, leaving 8 bases between. The CDR3 spans 13 residues. Looked up from germline, CDR1 is LGHNA and CDR2 is YSLEER.

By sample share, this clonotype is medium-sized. CDR3 DNA sequence: TGCAGCGTTGGAACAGGGGTTGGCACCGGGGAGCTGTTTTTT. It encodes CSVGTGVGTGELFF. The chain is built from TRBV29-1 and TRBJ2-2; 7 bases line up with TRBD1. After removal of 4 bases from V and 4 bases from J, the junction contained 6 bases not matched to a gene. In germline, CDR1 is SQVTM, CDR2 ANQGSEA. The CDR3 sequence is 14 residues long.

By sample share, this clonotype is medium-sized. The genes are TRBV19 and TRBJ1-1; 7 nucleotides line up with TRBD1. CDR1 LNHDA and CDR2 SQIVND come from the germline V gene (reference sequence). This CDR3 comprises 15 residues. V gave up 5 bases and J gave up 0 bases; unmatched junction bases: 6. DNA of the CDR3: TGTGCCAGTAGTCCGTCAGGGGGAATGAACACTGAAGCTTTCTTT. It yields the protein CASSPSGGMNTEAFF. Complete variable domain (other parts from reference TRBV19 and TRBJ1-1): DGGITQSPKYLFRKEGQNVTLSCEQNLNHDAMYWYRQDPGQGLRLIYYSQIVNDFQKGDIAEGYSVSREKKESFPLTVTSAQKNPTAFYLCASSPSGGMNTEAFFGQGTRLTVV.

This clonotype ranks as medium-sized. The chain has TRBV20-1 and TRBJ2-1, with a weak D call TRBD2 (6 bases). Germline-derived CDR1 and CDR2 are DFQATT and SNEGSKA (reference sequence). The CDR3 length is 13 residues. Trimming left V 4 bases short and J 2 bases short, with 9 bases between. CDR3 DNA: TGCAGTGCTACGCGGGGTGCCTACAATGAGCAGTTCTTC. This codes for CSATRGAYNEQFF.

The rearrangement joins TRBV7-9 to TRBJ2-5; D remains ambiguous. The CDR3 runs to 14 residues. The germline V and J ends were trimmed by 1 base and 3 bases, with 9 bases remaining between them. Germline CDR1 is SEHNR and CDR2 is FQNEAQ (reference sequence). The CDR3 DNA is TGTGCCAGCAGCTTAGAAGGACCAGAAGAGACCCAGTACTTC. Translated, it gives CASSLEGPEETQYF.

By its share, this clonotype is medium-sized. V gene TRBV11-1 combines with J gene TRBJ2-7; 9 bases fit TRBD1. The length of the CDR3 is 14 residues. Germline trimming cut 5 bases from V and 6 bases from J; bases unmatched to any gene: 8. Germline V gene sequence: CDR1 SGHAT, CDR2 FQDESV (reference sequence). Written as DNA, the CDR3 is TGTGCCAGCAGCCCAGGGGGGACAGGGTTCGAGCAGTACTTC. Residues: CASSPGGTGFEQYF.

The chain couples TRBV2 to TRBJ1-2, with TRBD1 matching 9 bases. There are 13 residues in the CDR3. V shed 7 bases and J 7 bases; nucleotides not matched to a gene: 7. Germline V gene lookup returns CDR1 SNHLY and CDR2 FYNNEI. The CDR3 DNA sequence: TGTGCCAGCAAAGGACAGGGGAGGAGTGGCTACACCTTC. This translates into CASKGQGRSGYTF. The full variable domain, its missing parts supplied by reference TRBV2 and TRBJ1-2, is EPEVTQTPSHQVTQMGQEVILRCVPISNHLYFYWYRQILGQKVEFLVSFYNNEISEKSEIFDDQFSVERPDGSNFTLKIRSTKLEDSAMYFCASKGQGRSGYTFGSGTRLTVV.

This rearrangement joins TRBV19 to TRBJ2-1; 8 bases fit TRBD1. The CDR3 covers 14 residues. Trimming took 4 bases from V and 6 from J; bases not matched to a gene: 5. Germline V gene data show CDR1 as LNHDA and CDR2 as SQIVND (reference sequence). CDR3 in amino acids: CASSTFTGGNEQFF. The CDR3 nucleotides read TGTGCCAGTAGTACCTTTACAGGGGGCAATGAGCAGTTCTTC.

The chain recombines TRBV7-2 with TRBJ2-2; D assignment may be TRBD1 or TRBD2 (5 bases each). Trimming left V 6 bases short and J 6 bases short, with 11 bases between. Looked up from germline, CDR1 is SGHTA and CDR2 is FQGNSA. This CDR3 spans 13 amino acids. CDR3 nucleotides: TGTGCCAGCAGAAAAGGGGAGTCCGGGGAGCTGTTTTTT. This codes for CASRKGESGELFF.

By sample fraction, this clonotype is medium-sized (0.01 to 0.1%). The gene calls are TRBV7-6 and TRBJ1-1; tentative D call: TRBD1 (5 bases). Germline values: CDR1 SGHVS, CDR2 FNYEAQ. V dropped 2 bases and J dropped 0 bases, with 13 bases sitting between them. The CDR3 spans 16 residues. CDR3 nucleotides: TGTGCCAGCAGCTTATACAGGACAAGTCTGAACACTGAAGCTTTCTTT. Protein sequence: CASSLYRTSLNTEAFF.

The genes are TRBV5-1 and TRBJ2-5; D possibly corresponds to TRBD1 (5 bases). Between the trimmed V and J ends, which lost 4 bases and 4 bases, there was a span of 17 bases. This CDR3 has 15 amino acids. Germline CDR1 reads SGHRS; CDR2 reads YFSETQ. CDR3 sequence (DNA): TGCGCCAGCAGCCTAAATTCAGGGAATGGAGAGACCCAGTACTTC. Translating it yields CASSLNSGNGETQYF.

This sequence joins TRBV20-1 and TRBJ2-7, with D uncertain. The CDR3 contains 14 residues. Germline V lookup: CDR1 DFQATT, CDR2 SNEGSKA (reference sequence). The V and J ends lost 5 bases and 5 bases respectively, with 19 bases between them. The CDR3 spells CSARSYNLLNEQYF. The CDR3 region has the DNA TGCAGTGCTCGGAGCTATAACCTCCTCAACGAGCAGTACTTC.

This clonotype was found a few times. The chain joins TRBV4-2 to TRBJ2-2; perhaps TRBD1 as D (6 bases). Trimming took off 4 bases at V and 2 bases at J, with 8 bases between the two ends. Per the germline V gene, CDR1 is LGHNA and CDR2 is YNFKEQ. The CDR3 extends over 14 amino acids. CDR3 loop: CASSRDTNTGELFF. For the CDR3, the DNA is TGTGCCAGCAGCCGGGACACTAACACCGGGGAGCTGTTTTTT.

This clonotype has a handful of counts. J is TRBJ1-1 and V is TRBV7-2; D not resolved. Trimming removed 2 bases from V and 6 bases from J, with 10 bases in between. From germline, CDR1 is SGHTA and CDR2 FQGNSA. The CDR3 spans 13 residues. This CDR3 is CASSLSRKAEAFF. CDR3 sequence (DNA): TGTGCCAGCAGCTTAAGTAGGAAGGCTGAAGCTTTCTTT.

For the CDR3, the DNA is TGTGCCAGCAGTTTTGGGGGTCAGGATTCACCCCTCCACTTT. This encodes CASSFGGQDSPLHF. This chain links TRBV12-3 or TRBV12-4 with TRBJ1-6, with a tentative D call TRBD1 (5 bases). The CDR3 consists of 14 residues. The V and J ends lost 3 bases and 8 bases respectively, with 11 bases between them.

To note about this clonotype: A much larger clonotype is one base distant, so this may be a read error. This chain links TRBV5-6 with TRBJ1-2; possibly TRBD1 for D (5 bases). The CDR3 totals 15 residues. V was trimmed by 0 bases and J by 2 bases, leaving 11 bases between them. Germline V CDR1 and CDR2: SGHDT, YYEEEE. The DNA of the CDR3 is TGTGCCAGCAGCTTGGGGATAGGGGCCAACTATGGCTACACCTTC. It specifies CASSLGIGANYGYTF.

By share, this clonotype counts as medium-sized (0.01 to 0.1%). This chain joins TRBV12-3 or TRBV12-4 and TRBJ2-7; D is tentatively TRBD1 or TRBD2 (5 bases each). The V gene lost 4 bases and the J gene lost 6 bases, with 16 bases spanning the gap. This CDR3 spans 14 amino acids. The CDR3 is CASSSHRGSGEQYF. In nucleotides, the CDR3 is TGTGCCAGCAGTTCCCATCGGGGCAGTGGCGAGCAGTACTTC.